Shown below are 27 T cell receptor beta chains from a single sample sequenced in a study of graft-versus-host responses after intestinal transplantation. Their antigens are not known. Generated by immunoSEQ multiplex PCR, the TCRdb table keeps only in-frame clones and is missing some. Here the sample spans approximately 68,000 clones, roughly 90% being singletons. The material sequenced was unstimulated CD8+ T cells sorted from spleen or lymph node cells, taken before transplant. Every receptor here comes from a human donor who was the organ donor for an intestinal transplant.

This chain joins TRBV7-6 and TRBJ2-1, with D perhaps TRBD2 (6 bases). This CDR3 contains 15 residues. CDR1 is SGHVS, CDR2 FNYEAQ, per germline. V shed 6 bases and J shed 1 base, with 13 bases lying between them. In nucleotides, the CDR3 is TGTGCCAGCAGTTTCACTAGCTCATCCTACAATGAGCAGTTCTTC. The encoded protein is CASSFTSSSYNEQFF.

The chain combines TRBV7-9 with TRBJ2-6, with 12 bases lining up with TRBD1. CDR1 is SEHNR, CDR2 FQNEAQ, per germline (reference sequence). Trimming removed 4 bases from V and 2 bases from J; junction bases left unmatched: 6. The CDR3 consists of 18 residues. CDR3 region: CASSSPGTGGAGANVLTF. The CDR3 DNA is TGTGCCAGCAGCTCCCCCGGGACAGGGGGCGCTGGGGCCAACGTCCTGACTTTC.

DNA for the CDR3: TGCGCCAGCAGCCACGGGACAGGGAGCCGGAATGAGCAGTTCTTC. This codes for CASSHGTGSRNEQFF. This chain joins TRBV4-3 and TRBJ2-1; 9 bases are a match to TRBD1. Germline CDR1 is LGHNA and CDR2 is YSLEER. Trimming took 3 bases from V and 7 from J; bases not matched to a gene: 7. There are 15 residues in the CDR3.

This chain links TRBV19 with TRBJ1-1; D is undetermined. Germline V gene data show CDR1 as LNHDA and CDR2 as SQIVND (reference sequence). V gave up 6 bases and J gave up 5 bases, with 31 bases separating them. This CDR3 has 19 amino acids. The CDR3 reads CASSYRIVGEIKGRTEAFF. CDR3 DNA sequence: TGTGCCAGTAGCTACCGGATTGTCGGGGAGATTAAGGGTCGGACTGAAGCTTTCTTT.

This sequence joins TRBV5-6 and TRBJ2-5; 11 bases align to TRBD2. Germline CDR1 reads SGHDT; CDR2 reads YYEEEE. The CDR3 is 19 amino acids. With 4 bases clipped from V and 3 bases from J, the junction kept 17 bases outside the gene matches. This CDR3 is CASSDGGPLAGGLKETQYF. CDR3 nucleotide sequence: TGTGCCAGCAGCGATGGGGGGCCTCTAGCGGGGGGACTCAAAGAGACCCAGTACTTC.

The V call is TRBV30, the J call TRBJ2-2, with D possibly being TRBD1 (5 bases). V was shortened by 3 bases and J by 5 bases, with 10 bases between the two germline ends. CDR1 and CDR2 (germline): GTSNPN, SVGIG (reference sequence). This CDR3 has 13 residues. CDR3 bases: TGTGCCTGGAGCATCCAGGGAACCGGGGAGCTGTTTTTT. Translation gives CAWSIQGTGELFF.

This clone has more than one count but fewer than ten. The chain uses TRBV7-9 and TRBJ2-5; 7 bases agree with TRBD1. The CDR3 totals 15 residues. CDR1 is SEHNR and CDR2 is FQNEAQ in the germline V gene (reference sequence). V trimming: 5 bases; J trimming: 9 bases; junction bases outside the gene matches: 15. The CDR3 DNA is TGTGCCAGCAGCCCCGACAGGGCGCAAAATTCGGCCCAGTACTTC. Its protein is CASSPDRAQNSAQYF.

The V call is TRBV5-4, the J call TRBJ2-1; maybe TRBD2 (5 bases). Trimming took off 4 bases at V and 7 bases at J, with 9 bases between the two ends. The CDR3 is 12 residues long. CDR1 is SGHNT and CDR2 is YYREEE in the germline V gene (reference sequence). Here the CDR3 reads CASSREGNEQFF. As DNA, the CDR3 is TGTGCCAGCAGCCGGGAAGGGAATGAGCAGTTCTTC.

The chain is built from TRBV4-1 and TRBJ2-1, with 8 positions matching TRBD2. This CDR3 has 16 residues. V gave up 4 bases and J gave up 6 bases; unmatched junction bases: 11. CDR1 is MGHRA, CDR2 YSYEKL, per germline. In DNA, the CDR3 is TGCGCCAGCAGCCCCGGGGAGCGGGGGCCGCTCAATGAGCAGTTCTTC. Protein: CASSPGERGPLNEQFF.

In this sample, this clone turned up once. The rearrangement links TRBV4-3 to TRBJ2-5; the match to TRBD1 covers 10 bases. The CDR3 is made up of 15 amino acids. V was pared by 4 bases and J by 3 bases, with 5 bases of the junction left unmatched. CDR1 is LGHNA, CDR2 YSLEER, per germline. In DNA, the CDR3 is TGCGCCAGCAGCCCCGCGGGGACAGGGGAAGAGACCCAGTACTTC. Its protein product is CASSPAGTGEETQYF.

The rearrangement links TRBV11-2 to TRBJ1-1; 9 nucleotides align to TRBD1. The CDR3 runs 16 residues. V trimming: 5 bases; J trimming: 3 bases; junction bases outside the gene matches: 10. CDR1 is SGHAT, CDR2 FQNNGV, per germline. The CDR3 region is CASSPNYRGRDTEAFF. CDR3 DNA: TGTGCCAGCAGCCCAAACTACAGGGGGCGAGACACTGAAGCTTTCTTT. Together with reference TRBV11-2 and TRBJ1-1, the CDR3 gives the full variable domain: EAGVAQSPRYKIIEKRQSVAFWCNPISGHATLYWYQQILGQGPKLLIQFQNNGVVDDSQLPKDRFSAERLKGVDSTLKIQPAKLEDSAVYLCASSPNYRGRDTEAFFGQGTRLTVV.

V and J are TRBV5-6 and TRBJ1-2; D is possibly TRBD1 (6 bases). V was pared by 4 bases and J by 0 bases, with 13 bases between. The germline V gene encodes CDR1 SGHDT and CDR2 YYEEEE. This CDR3 is 15 amino acids long. The CDR3 sequence is CASSAVPGANYGYTF. The CDR3 coding sequence is TGTGCCAGCAGCGCCGTCCCAGGGGCTAACTATGGCTACACCTTC.

The gene calls are TRBV13 and TRBJ1-2, with TRBD1 identical over 9 bases. The CDR3 spans 17 residues. In germline, CDR1 is PRHDT, CDR2 FYEKMQ (reference sequence). With V trimmed by 0 bases and J by 2 bases, 7 bases remained unmatched. Here the CDR3 DNA reads TGTGCCAGCAGCTTAGGTTACGACAGGGGGGACAACTATGGCTACACCTTC. Protein sequence: CASSLGYDRGDNYGYTF.

This clone was counted only a few times. This sequence joins TRBV6-6 and TRBJ2-2; D perhaps matches TRBD1 (6 bases). CDR1 is MNHNY, CDR2 SVGAGI, per germline (reference sequence). The V end lost 2 bases, the J end lost 6 bases, and 16 bases lay between the germline ends. The CDR3 sequence is 16 residues long. CDR3 nucleotide sequence: TGTGCCAGCAGTTACGGGTCTAGGGGGTCTGCCGGGGAGCTGTTTTTT. It encodes CASSYGSRGSAGELFF.

The chain recombines TRBV11-2 with TRBJ1-2; TRBD1 matches 9 bases. This CDR3 is built from 17 residues. CDR1 is SGHAT, CDR2 FQNNGV, per germline. Germline trimming cut 6 bases from V and 7 bases from J; bases unmatched to any gene: 18. This CDR3 reads CASRVGQGVRGEGGYTF. The CDR3, as DNA: TGTGCCAGCAGGGTGGGACAGGGAGTTCGTGGTGAGGGTGGCTACACCTTC.

The chain joins TRBV5-5 to TRBJ2-1; D may be TRBD1 (5 bases). The CDR3 is made up of 17 amino acids. The ends were cut back, 0 bases at V and 2 bases at J, with 15 bases in the middle. Per the germline V gene, CDR1 is SGHKS and CDR2 is YYEKEE (reference sequence). This CDR3 is CASSLEPIQGAYNEQFF. The DNA for the CDR3 is TGTGCCAGCAGCTTGGAGCCAATTCAGGGTGCCTACAATGAGCAGTTCTTC. Drawing the rest from reference TRBV5-5 and TRBJ2-1, the complete variable domain is DAGVTQSPTHLIKTRGQQVTLRCSPISGHKSVSWYQQVLGQGPQFIFQYYEKEERGRGNFPDRFSARQFPNYSSELNVNALLLGDSALYLCASSLEPIQGAYNEQFFGPGTRLTVL.

This clone appeared once. The V call is TRBV7-2, the J call TRBJ1-1; TRBD1 matches 10 bases. V shed 5 bases, J shed 2 bases, and the junction held 5 bases outside the gene matches. Germline assignment: CDR1 SGHTA and CDR2 FQGNSA. This CDR3 has 15 amino acids. The CDR3 DNA reads TGTGCCAGCAGCATGGGACAGGGGTTCAACACTGAAGCTTTCTTT. It specifies CASSMGQGFNTEAFF.

This sequence joins TRBV7-6 and TRBJ1-1; D perhaps matches TRBD1 (6 bases). CDR1 is SGHVS and CDR2 is FNYEAQ in the germline V gene. The V gene lost 0 bases and the J gene lost 4 bases, with 9 bases spanning the gap. The CDR3 has 14 residues. The CDR3 here is CASSLAGGGTEAFF. The CDR3 DNA sequence: TGTGCCAGCAGCTTAGCTGGGGGCGGCACTGAAGCTTTCTTT.

The rearrangement links TRBV9 to TRBJ2-5, with D perhaps matching TRBD2 (6 bases). The CDR3 loop spans 14 amino acids. Between the trimmed V and J ends, which lost 0 bases and 4 bases, there was a span of 10 bases. Germline V CDR1 and CDR2: SGDLS, YYNGEE. The CDR3 bases are TGTGCCAGCAGCGTAGGTGGGGGGAGAGAGACCCAGTACTTC. Encoded protein: CASSVGGGRETQYF.

The chain joins TRBV28 to TRBJ2-5; 7 bases map to TRBD1. V trimming: 8 bases; J trimming: 1 base; junction bases outside the gene matches: 7. Germline V gene sequence: CDR1 MDHEN, CDR2 SYDVKM. The CDR3 is 14 amino acids. For the CDR3, the DNA is TGTGCCAGCCCCTCAGGGGGTATCCAAGAGACCCAGTACTTC. Protein product: CASPSGGIQETQYF.

The J gene is TRBJ1-1, the V gene TRBV28; TRBD1 agrees at 7 bases. This CDR3 comprises 16 residues. With V trimmed by 2 bases and J by 0 bases, 6 bases remained unmatched. Per germline, CDR1 MDHEN and CDR2 SYDVKM. CDR3 loop: CASSLDLTGMNTEAFF. CDR3 bases: TGTGCCAGCAGTTTAGACCTGACAGGGATGAACACTGAAGCTTTCTTT.

On this clone itself: A junction end diverges from the germline sequence, so it may reflect a read error. The chain recombines TRBV15 with TRBJ2-5; D may be TRBD2 (6 bases). CDR1 is LNHNV, CDR2 YYDKDF, per germline (reference sequence). This CDR3 is built from 14 residues. This chain's CDR3 is CATSVSGFQETLYF. The DNA for the CDR3 is TGTGCCACCAGCGTTAGCGGATTTCAAGAGACCCTGTACTTC. The variable domain in full, with the rest retrieved from reference TRBV15 and TRBJ2-5, is DAMVIQNPRYQVTQFGKPVTLSCSQTLNHNVMYWYQQKSSQAPKLLFHYYDKDFNNEADTPDNFQSRRPNTSFCFLDIRSPGLGDTAMYLCATSVSGFQETLYFGPGTRLLVL.

The gene calls are TRBV28 and TRBJ1-2, with D tentatively TRBD1 (6 bases). The CDR3 sequence is 15 residues long. V was clipped by 8 bases and J by 0 bases, with 16 bases between them. In germline, CDR1 is MDHEN, CDR2 SYDVKM. CDR3: CASFKGDTANYGYTF. CDR3 DNA: TGTGCCAGCTTTAAGGGGGACACAGCTAACTATGGCTACACCTTC.

J is TRBJ2-1 and V is TRBV4-1; D gene ambiguous. The germline gives CDR1 MGHRA, CDR2 YSYEKL. The CDR3 extends over 12 amino acids. The germline V and J ends were trimmed by 4 bases and 5 bases, with 6 bases remaining between them. The CDR3 loop is CASSPSHNEQFF. DNA for the CDR3: TGCGCCAGCAGCCCAAGCCACAATGAGCAGTTCTTC.

The J gene is TRBJ1-6, the V gene TRBV28; 9 nucleotides agree with TRBD1. V shed 6 bases, J shed 9 bases, and the junction held 6 bases outside the gene matches. Per germline, CDR1 MDHEN and CDR2 SYDVKM. The CDR3 contains 14 residues. CDR3 nucleotide sequence: TGTGCCAGCAGACAGGGGGCCACTGGTTCACCCCTCCACTTT. This codes for CASRQGATGSPLHF.

V gene TRBV5-1 combines with J gene TRBJ1-2, with 12 bases that match TRBD1. V lost 4 bases, J lost 3 bases, and 4 bases stayed unmatched. The CDR3 contains 15 residues. From germline, CDR1 is SGHRS and CDR2 YFSETQ. CDR3 region: CASSRGQGADYGYTF. Here the CDR3 DNA reads TGCGCCAGCAGCCGGGGACAGGGGGCCGACTATGGCTACACCTTC. Variable domain in full (rest from reference TRBV5-1 and TRBJ1-2): KAGVTQTPRYLIKTRGQQVTLSCSPISGHRSVSWYQQTPGQGLQFLFEYFSETQRNKGNFPGRFSGRQFSNSRSEMNVSTLELGDSALYLCASSRGQGADYGYTFGSGTRLTVV.

CDR3 DNA: TGTGCCAGCAGCTTGGGTCTTAGCGGGGGGGCATCAGATACGCAGTATTTT. The encoded protein is CASSLGLSGGASDTQYF. This chain joins TRBV5-6 and TRBJ2-3; 11 bases map to TRBD2. V lost 0 bases, J lost 4 bases, and 7 bases stayed unmatched. In germline, CDR1 is SGHDT, CDR2 YYEEEE. This CDR3 spans 17 amino acids.